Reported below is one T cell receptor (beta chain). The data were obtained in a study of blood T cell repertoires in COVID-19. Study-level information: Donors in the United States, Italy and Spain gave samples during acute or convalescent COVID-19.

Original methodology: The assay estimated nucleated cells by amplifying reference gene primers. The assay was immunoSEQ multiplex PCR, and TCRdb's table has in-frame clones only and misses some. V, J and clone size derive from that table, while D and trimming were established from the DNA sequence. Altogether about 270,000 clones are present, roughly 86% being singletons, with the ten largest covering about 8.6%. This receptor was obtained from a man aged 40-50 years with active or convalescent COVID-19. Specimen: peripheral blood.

CDR3 protein: CASGSGGPDTQYF. As DNA, the CDR3 is TGTGCCAGTGGAAGCGGGGGCCCAGATACGCAGTATTTT. V usage is TRBV19 and J usage is TRBJ2-3, with 8 bases matching TRBD2. The junction had 5 bases not matched to a gene; V was cut back by 8 bases and J by 4 bases. Per the germline V gene, CDR1 is LNHDA and CDR2 is SQIVND (reference sequence). This CDR3 contains 13 residues. Drawing the rest from reference TRBV19 and TRBJ2-3, the complete variable domain is DGGITQSPKYLFRKEGQNVTLSCEQNLNHDAMYWYRQDPGQGLRLIYYSQIVNDFQKGDIAEGYSVSREKKESFPLTVTSAQKNPTAFYLCASGSGGPDTQYFGPGTRLTVL.